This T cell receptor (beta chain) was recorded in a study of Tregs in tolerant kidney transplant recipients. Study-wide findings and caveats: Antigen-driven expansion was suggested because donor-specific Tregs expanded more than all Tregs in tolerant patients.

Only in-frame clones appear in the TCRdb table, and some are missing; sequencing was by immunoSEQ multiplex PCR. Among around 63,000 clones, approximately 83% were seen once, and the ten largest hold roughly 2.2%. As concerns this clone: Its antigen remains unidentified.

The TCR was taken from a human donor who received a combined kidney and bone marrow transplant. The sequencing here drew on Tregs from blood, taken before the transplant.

The CDR3 sequence: CASSEWRGTDYGYTF. Here the CDR3 DNA reads TGTGCCAGCAGTGAATGGCGGGGTACAGACTATGGCTACACCTTC. The chain joins TRBV25-1 to TRBJ1-2, with D uncertain. The germline V gene encodes CDR1 MGHDK and CDR2 SYGVNS. The V end was cut by 1 base, the J end by 3 bases, with 12 bases between. The CDR3 totals 15 residues.